This note documents a single T cell receptor beta chain sequence. The CDR3 extends 3 residues past the end of the read, so its final part is completed from the germline J gene. This sample was included in a study of T cells in women clearing cervical HPV infection. TCRdb's table, derived via immunoSEQ multiplex PCR, lists solely in-frame clones and lacks some. The ten most abundant clones cover around 21% of a sample with 15,000 or so clones. Germline V gives CDR1 MGHDK, CDR2 SYGVNS. V shed 6 bases and J shed 0 bases, with 15 bases lying between them. The CDR3 runs 17 residues. The rearrangement links TRBV25-1 to TRBJ1-6; D perhaps matches TRBD1 (5 bases). Material for sequencing was blood buffy coat. The clonotype originates from a woman between 18 and 69 years old with a cervical HPV16 infection that either progressed to CIN3+ or cleared (not recorded which). The sequenced CDR3 bases are TGTGCCAGCAGCGGAATGACAGCGAGCTCCTATAATTCACCC. Translation: CASSGMTASSYNSP. The entire CDR3 protein is CASSGMTASSYNSPLHF.